These 23 T cell receptor beta chains were all obtained from the same sample, sequenced in a study of lymphopenia after photon versus proton radiotherapy. This table comes from immunoSEQ multiplex PCR, and its TCRdb copy is limited to in-frame clones, with some not included. The sample comprises more than 50,000 clones, approximately 82% of which are singletons, and 29% rests with the top ten. The source was peripheral blood, collected from a patient treated with photon-based radiotherapy. The receptors were gathered from a man in his fifties with gastric cancer.

The rearrangement uses TRBV15 and TRBJ1-5, with 9 bases aligning to TRBD1. The CDR3 has 16 amino acids. Germline-derived CDR1 and CDR2 are LNHNV and YYDKDF (reference sequence). Germline trimming cut 2 bases from V and 4 bases from J; bases unmatched to any gene: 6. CDR3 in amino acids: CATSRFRTGENQPQHF. Here the CDR3 DNA reads TGTGCCACCAGCAGATTCCGGACAGGGGAAAATCAGCCCCAGCATTTT. The full variable domain, its missing parts supplied by reference TRBV15 and TRBJ1-5, is DAMVIQNPRYQVTQFGKPVTLSCSQTLNHNVMYWYQQKSSQAPKLLFHYYDKDFNNEADTPDNFQSRRPNTSFCFLDIRSPGLGDTAMYLCATSRFRTGENQPQHFGDGTRLSIL.

This chain links TRBV19 with TRBJ2-5; no clear D gene. The CDR3 length is 12 residues. The germline V gene encodes CDR1 LNHDA and CDR2 SQIVND (reference sequence). V lost 5 bases to trimming and J lost 5 bases, with 9 bases between them. CDR3 loop: CASSGTRETQYF. The CDR3 region has the DNA TGTGCCAGTAGTGGAACGCGTGAGACCCAGTACTTC.

This clone was counted only a few times. The chain's CDR3 is CASSQEGDTYQPQHF. Here the CDR3 DNA reads TGTGCCAGCAGCCAAGAGGGGGACACATATCAGCCCCAGCATTTT. V and J are TRBV4-2 and TRBJ1-5, with a tentative D call TRBD1 (6 bases). Trimming cost V 0 bases and J 5 bases, with 11 bases left between them. The CDR3 is made up of 15 amino acids. Germline lookup yields CDR1 LGHNA and CDR2 YNFKEQ.

The CDR3 DNA sequence: TGTGCCAGCGGGGGGACTAGCGCATCCTACGAGCAGTACTTC. This gives the protein CASGGTSASYEQYF. The gene calls are TRBV2 and TRBJ2-7; 10 nucleotides match TRBD2. After removal of 8 bases from V and 1 base from J, the junction contained 5 bases not matched to a gene. The CDR3 is 14 amino acids. Germline assignment: CDR1 SNHLY and CDR2 FYNNEI.

The genes are TRBV5-1 and TRBJ2-3, with D tentatively TRBD2 (6 bases). The ends were cut back, 3 bases at V and 0 bases at J, with 11 bases in the middle. CDR3 size: 15 residues. Germline lookup yields CDR1 SGHRS and CDR2 YFSETQ. The CDR3 region is CASSSSGTSTDTQYF. CDR3 DNA: TGCGCCAGCAGCTCCTCCGGGACTAGCACAGATACGCAGTATTTT.

The CDR3 DNA follows: TGCGCCAGCAGACAGGGACTCTACGAGCAGTACTTC. As protein: CASRQGLYEQYF. This sequence joins TRBV5-1 and TRBJ2-7, with D possibly called TRBD1 or TRBD2 (6 bases each). V lost 5 bases and J lost 3, with 9 bases in between. The CDR3 has 12 amino acids. The germline V gene encodes CDR1 SGHRS and CDR2 YFSETQ.

The V gene is TRBV6-5, the J gene TRBJ2-1; D not resolved. The CDR3 is 13 amino acids. The germline V gene encodes CDR1 MNHEY and CDR2 SVGAGI. Trimming removed 4 bases at V and 10 bases at J, with 14 bases between. The DNA for the CDR3 is TGTGCCAGCAGTTTCGGACCCCGCGGAGAGCAGTTCTTC. Translated: CASSFGPRGEQFF.

In nucleotides, the CDR3 is TGTGCCAGCAGTGAAGGGGTACTAGCGGGAGTTACAGATACGCAGTATTTT. Protein sequence: CASSEGVLAGVTDTQYF. V usage is TRBV2 and J usage is TRBJ2-3, with TRBD2 matching over 11 bases. This CDR3 is built from 17 residues. Germline trimming cut 1 base from V and 3 bases from J; bases unmatched to any gene: 6. Germline V CDR1 and CDR2: SNHLY, FYNNEI.

The CDR3 is CASSLQRTSYEQYF. The CDR3 DNA sequence: TGTGCCAGCAGTTTGCAGCGGACCTCCTACGAGCAGTACTTC. The chain uses TRBV28 and TRBJ2-7, with D tentatively TRBD2 (5 bases). Germline V gives CDR1 MDHEN, CDR2 SYDVKM. The ends were cut back, 3 bases at V and 0 bases at J, with 9 bases in the middle. The CDR3 is made up of 14 amino acids.

The chain links TRBV11-1 to TRBJ1-1; TRBD1 agrees at 7 bases. The V gene end was trimmed by 1 base and the J gene end by 2 bases; junction bases not matched to a gene: 1. This CDR3 has 14 amino acids. CDR1 is SGHAT and CDR2 is FQDESV in the germline V gene (reference sequence). CDR3 residues: CASSLDRGNTEAFF. CDR3 nucleotides: TGTGCCAGCAGCTTAGACAGGGGCAACACTGAAGCTTTCTTT.

This chain links TRBV11-2 with TRBJ1-2; 9 positions agree with TRBD1. Germline V gives CDR1 SGHAT, CDR2 FQNNGV. V trimming: 4 bases; J trimming: 0 bases; junction bases outside the gene matches: 6. This CDR3 is 16 amino acids long. The CDR3, as DNA: TGTGCCAGCAGCTCGGGACAGGGACTATCTAACTATGGCTACACCTTC. Translating it yields CASSSGQGLSNYGYTF.

This chain joins TRBV2 and TRBJ1-2, with D tentatively TRBD1 (5 bases). The CDR3 extends over 11 amino acids. Germline V lookup: CDR1 SNHLY, CDR2 FYNNEI. The V and J ends lost 7 bases and 5 bases respectively, with 8 bases between them. CDR3: CASTEGYGYTF. The CDR3, as DNA: TGTGCCAGCACTGAGGGGTATGGCTACACCTTC.

This sequence joins TRBV7-2 and TRBJ2-1; D unresolved. V dropped 1 base and J dropped 0 bases, with 7 bases sitting between them. This CDR3 comprises 15 residues. In germline, CDR1 is SGHTA, CDR2 FQGNSA. The DNA of the CDR3 is TGTGCCAGCAGCTTAGGGGTCAGCTCCTACAATGAGCAGTTCTTC. Translating it yields CASSLGVSSYNEQFF.

This chain links TRBV7-3 with TRBJ2-2; D ambiguous. V lost 5 bases and J lost 6, with 19 bases in between. This CDR3 is 16 amino acids long. Germline assignment: CDR1 SGHTA and CDR2 FQGTGA. CDR3 region: CASSPTNGSPPGELFF. The CDR3 bases are TGTGCCAGCAGCCCTACGAACGGTTCCCCTCCCGGGGAGCTGTTTTTT. Looking up the rest from reference TRBV7-3 and TRBJ2-2 gives the full variable domain: GAGVSQTPSNKVTEKGKYVELRCDPISGHTALYWYRQSLGQGPEFLIYFQGTGAADDSGLPNDRFFAVRPEGSVSTLKIQRTERGDSAVYLCASSPTNGSPPGELFFGEGSRLTVL.

V usage is TRBV7-6 and J usage is TRBJ2-3; TRBD2 aligns across 9 bases. The CDR3 is 14 amino acids. The ends lost 1 base at V and 7 bases at J; junction bases unmatched: 3. The germline V gene has CDR1 SGHVS and CDR2 FNYEAQ. The CDR3 sequence: CASSLDLAGNTQYF. The CDR3 DNA follows: TGTGCCAGCAGCTTAGATCTAGCGGGGAATACGCAGTATTTT.

This sequence joins TRBV28 and TRBJ2-3; D gene ambiguous. Germline V lookup: CDR1 MDHEN, CDR2 SYDVKM. This CDR3 comprises 13 residues. V gave up 6 bases and J gave up 4 bases, with 11 bases separating them. The CDR3: CASRDSLPDTQYF. As DNA, the CDR3 is TGTGCCAGCAGAGATAGTCTTCCAGATACGCAGTATTTT.

The V call is TRBV28, the J call TRBJ2-7; a weak D match, TRBD1 (6 bases). CDR3 length: 12 residues. Deletions cut 2 bases from V and 5 bases from J, with 7 bases between. CDR1 is MDHEN, CDR2 SYDVKM, per germline. CDR3 amino acids: CASSLGQNEQYF. The CDR3 nucleotides read TGTGCCAGCAGTTTAGGACAGAACGAGCAGTACTTC.

This chain links TRBV11-2 with TRBJ2-1; TRBD2 aligns across 7 bases. The length of the CDR3 is 15 residues. The junction had 9 bases not matched to a gene; V was cut back by 2 bases and J by 8 bases. Germline V CDR1 and CDR2: SGHAT, FQNNGV. CDR3 sequence reads: CASSLTGREMDEQFF. CDR3 bases: TGTGCCAGCAGCTTAACGGGGAGGGAGATGGATGAGCAGTTCTTC. The full variable domain, with the rest looked up from reference TRBV11-2 and TRBJ2-1, is EAGVAQSPRYKIIEKRQSVAFWCNPISGHATLYWYQQILGQGPKLLIQFQNNGVVDDSQLPKDRFSAERLKGVDSTLKIQPAKLEDSAVYLCASSLTGREMDEQFFGPGTRLTVL.

The V call is TRBV18, the J call TRBJ2-1; TRBD2 matches 13 bases. The trim removed 5 bases at V and 5 bases at J, leaving 12 bases unmatched. The length of the CDR3 is 18 residues. Germline V gives CDR1 KGHSH, CDR2 LQKENI. The CDR3 loop reads CASSAYFGTSGENNEQFF. CDR3 in DNA: TGTGCCAGCTCAGCTTACTTCGGGACTAGCGGGGAGAACAATGAGCAGTTCTTC.

The V call is TRBV7-2, the J call TRBJ2-7; 15 positions agree with TRBD2. The CDR3 has 19 residues. The germline gives CDR1 SGHTA, CDR2 FQGNSA. J gave up 4 bases and V 5 bases, and 15 bases lay outside the gene matches. DNA of the CDR3: TGTGCCAGCAGCCCCCCCCCGGGACTAGCGGGAGGCTCTCTATACGAGCAGTACTTC. Translated, it gives CASSPPPGLAGGSLYEQYF.

The V gene is TRBV7-3, the J gene TRBJ2-3; 11 nucleotides align to TRBD2. The V segment lost 5 bases and the J segment 5 bases; nucleotides outside the gene matches: 6. CDR3 length: 15 amino acids. The germline CDR1 and CDR2 sequences are SGHTA and FQGTGA. CDR3 loop: CASSDTLAGVDTQYF. The CDR3 nucleotides read TGTGCCAGCAGCGATACACTAGCGGGAGTAGATACGCAGTATTTT.

This CDR3 is CASSDPSGTYNEQFF. The CDR3 nucleotides are TGCGCCAGCAGCGACCCTAGCGGGACTTACAATGAGCAGTTCTTC. This chain connects TRBV5-1 to TRBJ2-1; 9 nucleotides line up with TRBD2. Losses at the gene ends were 4 bases for V and 4 bases for J; bases not matched to a gene: 6. The CDR3 loop spans 15 amino acids. Looked up from germline, CDR1 is SGHRS and CDR2 is YFSETQ.

This clone was observed a few times. V gene TRBV2 combines with J gene TRBJ2-7; D possibly corresponds to TRBD1 (5 bases). Germline values: CDR1 SNHLY, CDR2 FYNNEI. The CDR3 spans 14 residues. The ends were cut back, 6 bases at V and 3 bases at J, with 15 bases in the middle. CDR3 amino acids: CASSQKTVFYEQYF. The CDR3 region has the DNA TGTGCCAGCAGCCAAAAGACAGTATTCTACGAGCAGTACTTC.